This TCR beta chain was profiled in a study of T cell repertoires in cytomegalovirus infection. Study details: Both a matching HLA type and CMV infection were indicated by public TCR beta signatures.

Whole-study results and caveats: The ex vivo response was dominated by HLA-C-restricted CMV-specific TCR beta clonotypes. The study identified carriers of CMV plus the relevant HLA from cumulative public TCR beta family frequency.

TCRdb processed the reads anew with MiXCR; each CDR3 protein has one entry. The profile shows about 130,000 distinct CDR3 sequences, roughly a quarter of them singletons. Germline CDR1 SGHDN, CDR2 FVKESK. V lost 8 bases to trimming and J lost 3 bases, with 20 bases between them. CDR3 length equals 15 residues. As to this clonotype: Its antigen is as yet unknown.

The clonotype was recovered from a human donor in good health (CMV status not recorded). Some clones in this sample may be carry-over from other donors' samples. The V gene is TRBV14, the J gene TRBJ2-7; a weak D match, TRBD1 (6 bases). Sequencing was done on a sample of PBMCs, sequenced either directly or after in vitro stimulation (not recorded which). In DNA form, the CDR3 reads TGTGCCAGCGCCCTCCGGGACACCTTTAACTACGAGCAGTACTTC. Its protein product is CASALRDTFNYEQYF.